This TCR beta chain was profiled in a study of T cells in Graves' hyperthyroidism and ophthalmopathy (dated by TCRdb to between 2019 and 2020). Describing the broader study: Peripheral blood was collected at initial diagnosis, before any treatment. In about six Graves' hyperthyroidism patients, the study also compared T-cell repertoires from thyroid tissue with T-cell repertoires from blood. Prospective prediction of ophthalmopathy was tested in an independent validation cohort of some 19 hyperthyroidism patients and approximately 17 patients who later progressed to ophthalmopathy. According to the paper, TCR Vbeta CDR3 sequencing was carried out on about 140 peripheral blood samples, which came from about 45 ophthalmopathy, about 75 hyperthyroidism and about 17 progressor patients. After blood sampling, hyperthyroidism patients were treated with methimazole at a starting dose of 30 mg daily, and ophthalmopathy patients were treated with high-dose intravenous methylprednisolone. TCR V-J signatures able to tell the groups apart were searched for in a discovery cohort of approximately 95 patients, of whom about 40 had Graves' ophthalmopathy and roughly 58 had stable Graves' hyperthyroidism. The approximately 95 discovery patients were divided at random into training and test sets in a 7:3 ratio.

The hyperthyroidism patients were between 18 and 65 years old and newly diagnosed, with a disease duration of less than 2 months. Exclusion was applied to patients with uncontrolled infections, other autoimmune diseases, pregnancy or lactation. Diagnoses were established on the basis of clinical symptoms, serum thyroxine and TRAb, thyroid ultrasound, and orbital computed tomography. Blood from progressor patients was collected at the time of first diagnosis with hyperthyroidism, before any ophthalmopathy symptoms had appeared. Ficoll-Paque density gradient centrifugation was used to isolate PBMCs from about 10 ml of fresh peripheral blood. Progressor patients were defined as those initially diagnosed with Graves' hyperthyroidism in whom ophthalmopathy developed during follow-up. Trizol reagent was used to extract total RNA, and RNA quality was then checked on an Agilent 2100 Bioanalyzer. The TCR beta CDR3 regions were amplified from the RNA transcripts. For the first round of RT-PCR on the TCR CDR3, the HTBI primer set was used together with the Qiagen OneStep RT-PCR kit. The libraries were constructed in a second round of multiplex PCR and then size-selected and purified. The libraries were sequenced on an Illumina HiSeq2000 using paired-end 100 bp reads. Regarding the original processing steps: SOAPnuke was used to process the raw data, removing reads that contained adapters or uncalled bases, had a mean Phred below 15, or lacked an exact match to the constant primer or identifier. COPE v1.2.5 was used to merge the high-quality paired reads, and each unique nucleotide sequence was defined as a clonotype. MiTCR v1.1 was used to align the clonotypes against IMGT TRBV, TRBD and TRBJ reference segments. The analysis was restricted to V-J combinations with a frequency above 0.0001, which together covered about 99% of the repertoires. The TCS score was defined as F50 (clonal expansion) divided by E x V (chaos), with BLOSUM62-based TCRdist calculated between CDR3 peptides within each V-J. Welch's t-statistics and random forest reduced roughly 540 V-J features to 10 to 15, which were used in a naive Bayes classifier (R e1071). The public reads were quality trimmed at Q25 with fastp and then assembled into clones with MiXCR by TCRdb, keeping productive beta chains. Rows are unified per CDR3 protein, each entry keeping the most common DNA and genes. What appears here as the V and J calls and clone size reflects TCRdb's work, not the paper's. A total of hundreds of thousands of distinct CDR3 sequences appear in this sample, about 17% of them only once. Of the sample, around 15% is held by the ten largest clones.

A remark on this clonotype: No antigen is known for it. No much larger clone is present one base from it, and per-base qualities are unavailable.

V drops 7 bases and J drops 0 bases, leaving 24 bases in between. CDR1 and CDR2 (MNHNS, SASEGT) derive from the germline V gene. The CDR3 numbers 19 residues from cysteine through phenylalanine. The kept DNA is CDR3 alone, 57 bases in frame from the first base. The research as a whole found: In validation, the model predicted progression to ophthalmopathy with roughly 66% sensitivity and 72.22% specificity, a median of about 6.7 months before onset. Most expanded thyroid clonotypes (frequency above 0.001) were also detected in blood, suggesting blood repertoires may reflect thyroid immune responses. Sample size was not statistically predetermined, and investigators were not blinded to group allocation. A 13 V-J signature model separated ophthalmopathy from stable hyperthyroidism, with around 91% sensitivity and around 84% specificity in cross-validation and 80%/75% in testing.

Recombination linked TRBV6-1 to TRBJ1-4, and the D gene may be TRBD1, 5 bases matching. The specimen sequenced was blood. This TCR derives from a woman between 45 and 65 years old with Graves' hyperthyroidism that later progressed to Graves' ophthalmopathy. The bases read TGTGCCAGCACTCAACGAGGGACGGAGGAGGGTGCAACTAATGAAAAACTGTTTTTT. Its coded protein is CASTQRGTEEGATNEKLFF.